This entry lists 22 T cell receptor beta chains sequenced from one sample in a study of blood T cell repertoires in COVID-19. Sequenced by immunoSEQ multiplex PCR; TCRdb stores in-frame clones only, minus some. Of around 250,000 clones in the sample, about 84% were seen once. Sequencing used peripheral blood. These receptors all stem from an elderly man with acute or convalescent COVID-19.

The CDR3 here is CASRPPAGGGRGDTQYF. CDR3 bases: TGTGCCAGCAGGCCCCCGGCGGGCGGGGGGCGGGGAGATACGCAGTATTTT. The V call is TRBV28, the J call TRBJ2-3; 8 bases are a match to TRBD2. This CDR3 contains 17 residues. V dropped 6 bases and J dropped 5; count of bases not matched to a gene: 16. Germline values: CDR1 MDHEN, CDR2 SYDVKM.

The rearrangement links TRBV7-9 to TRBJ1-5, with D possibly being TRBD1 (6 bases). Between the trimmed V and J ends, which lost 0 bases and 0 bases, there was a span of 6 bases. CDR3 length equals 15 residues. Germline V gene sequence: CDR1 SEHNR, CDR2 FQNEAQ (reference sequence). The CDR3 reads CASSLAGGSNQPQHF. DNA for the CDR3: TGTGCCAGCAGCTTAGCAGGGGGTAGCAATCAGCCCCAGCATTTT.

This clone has more than one count but fewer than ten. This chain connects TRBV18 to TRBJ2-1, with 7 bases aligning to TRBD2. Germline assignment: CDR1 KGHSH and CDR2 LQKENI. The CDR3 length is 13 residues. V lost 3 bases and J lost 9; bases outside the gene matches: 5. CDR3 coding DNA: TGTGCCAGCTCACCCTCGCGGGGGTTTGAGCAGTTCTTC. Translation gives CASSPSRGFEQFF.

The J gene is TRBJ2-7, the V gene TRBV9; 7 bases are shared with TRBD1. The CDR3 extends over 14 amino acids. V was clipped by 4 bases and J by 4 bases; unmatched bases: 8. The germline gives CDR1 SGDLS, CDR2 YYNGEE. CDR3 nucleotides: TGTGCCAGCAGCCTGGGACAGAAGGGGTACGAGCAGTACTTC. It encodes CASSLGQKGYEQYF.

This chain connects TRBV28 to TRBJ2-7; 9 bases fit TRBD2. Germline trimming cut 5 bases from V and 3 bases from J; bases unmatched to any gene: 8. Germline CDR1 is MDHEN and CDR2 is SYDVKM. The CDR3 sequence is 15 residues long. The CDR3 coding sequence is TGTGCCAGCAGTCCCACAGCGGGAGGCAGCTACGAGCAGTACTTC. This encodes CASSPTAGGSYEQYF.

V is TRBV7-2 and J is TRBJ2-7, with TRBD2 as a possible D gene (5 bases). With 4 bases removed from V and 4 bases from J, the gap between germline ends came to 14 bases. Germline CDR1 is SGHTA and CDR2 is FQGNSA. The CDR3 is 14 amino acids. DNA of the CDR3: TGTGCCAGCAGCTCCAGCGGTAACGTTTACGAGCAGTACTTC. It is translated as CASSSSGNVYEQYF. Combining the CDR3 with reference TRBV7-2 and TRBJ2-7 gives the whole variable domain GAGVSQSPSNKVTEKGKDVELRCDPISGHTALYWYRQSLGQGLEFLIYFQGNSAPDKSGLPSDRFSAERTGGSVSTLTIQRTQQEDSAVYLCASSSSGNVYEQYFGPGTRLTVT.

A few counts support this clone. The chain uses TRBV10-3 and TRBJ2-1, with 9 bases aligning to TRBD2. Germline assignment: CDR1 ENHRY and CDR2 SYGVKD. There are 19 residues in the CDR3. V lost 0 bases and J lost 7; bases outside the gene matches: 16. The chain's CDR3 is CAISESRLSRTSEVNEQFF. Here the CDR3 DNA reads TGTGCCATCAGTGAGTCCCGTCTCTCTCGGACTAGCGAGGTGAATGAGCAGTTCTTC.

This clone was found a few times. The chain has TRBV2 and TRBJ1-4, with D perhaps TRBD1 (6 bases). V lost 6 bases and J 7 bases, leaving 15 bases between the germline ends. The CDR3 extends over 14 amino acids. The germline gives CDR1 SNHLY, CDR2 FYNNEI. The CDR3 spells CASSSGGGREKLFF. DNA of the CDR3: TGTGCCAGCAGCTCCGGGGGGGGGCGTGAAAAACTGTTTTTT.

The gene calls are TRBV28 and TRBJ1-2; perhaps TRBD1 as D (6 bases). The CDR3 is 14 amino acids. Trimming cost V 3 bases and J 4 bases, with 12 bases left between them. Germline CDR1 is MDHEN and CDR2 is SYDVKM. CDR3 bases: TGTGCCAGCAGTTTTCCTGGACAGCCCTATGGCTACACCTTC. It specifies CASSFPGQPYGYTF.

This clone was detected once. The chain couples TRBV28 to TRBJ1-5, with D maybe TRBD1 (6 bases). Trimming pared 4 bases from V and 0 bases from J, leaving 13 bases between. The germline CDR1 and CDR2 sequences are MDHEN and SYDVKM. The CDR3 is made up of 16 amino acids. CDR3 sequence (DNA): TGTGCCAGCAGTTCCCCCAGGGGAATTAGCAATCAGCCCCAGCATTTT. Translating gives CASSSPRGISNQPQHF. The complete variable domain, with remaining parts taken from reference TRBV28 and TRBJ1-5, reads DVKVTQSSRYLVKRTGEKVFLECVQDMDHENMFWYRQDPGLGLRLIYFSYDVKMKEKGDIPEGYSVSREKKERFSLILESASTNQTSMYLCASSSPRGISNQPQHFGDGTRLSIL.

CDR3 residues: CASSLRGAGGNQPQHF. CDR3 DNA: TGTGCCAGCAGCTTGCGGGGGGCAGGGGGCAATCAGCCCCAGCATTTT. This rearrangement joins TRBV5-6 to TRBJ1-5; a possible D gene is TRBD1 (6 bases). Germline values: CDR1 SGHDT, CDR2 YYEEEE. The germline V and J ends were trimmed by 1 base and 2 bases, with 13 bases remaining between them. The CDR3 is 16 amino acids.

V usage is TRBV6-5 and J usage is TRBJ2-7; TRBD1 is a possible D gene (5 bases). CDR1 MNHEY and CDR2 SVGAGI come from the germline V gene. V lost 0 bases, J lost 3 bases, and 12 bases lay in between. This CDR3 has 15 residues. In DNA, the CDR3 is TGTGCCAGCAGTTACTCGAGTGATAGGGGCTACGAGCAGTACTTC. Translation gives CASSYSSDRGYEQYF.

This clone occurred once. The chain couples TRBV25-1 to TRBJ2-1; a possible D gene is TRBD1 (6 bases). This CDR3 has 15 amino acids. Germline CDR1 is MGHDK and CDR2 is SYGVNS. V was trimmed by 2 bases and J by 4 bases, leaving 12 bases between them. The CDR3 bases are TGTGCCAGCAGTGAAACGCGGACAGCATACAATGAGCAGTTCTTC. Its translation: CASSETRTAYNEQFF.

The sample holds one count of this clone. The V gene is TRBV3-1 (or the pseudogene TRBV3-2), the J gene TRBJ2-1; a weak D match, TRBD1 (5 bases). This CDR3 has 12 amino acids. The V gene lost 4 bases and the J gene lost 12 bases, with 13 bases spanning the gap. Germline CDR1 reads LGHDT; CDR2 reads YNNKEL (reference sequence). Here the CDR3 reads CASSPWGKGQFF. The CDR3 coding sequence is TGTGCCAGCAGCCCCTGGGGCAAAGGGCAGTTCTTC.

The genes are TRBV19 and TRBJ1-2; tentative D call: TRBD1 (6 bases). The CDR3 covers 15 residues. Germline V gene lookup returns CDR1 LNHDA and CDR2 SQIVND (reference sequence). V lost 9 bases, J lost 0 bases, and 17 bases lay in between. This chain's CDR3 is CASSSAGQTNYGYTF. The CDR3 region has the DNA TGTGCCAGCTCTAGTGCCGGACAGACTAACTATGGCTACACCTTC.

This chain connects TRBV6-2 or TRBV6-3 to TRBJ1-2; a possible D gene is TRBD1 (6 bases). Looked up from germline, CDR1 is MNHEY and CDR2 is SVGEGT. The CDR3 is 14 amino acids. Trimming stripped 0 bases from V and 8 bases from J, with 13 bases between. CDR3 residues: CASSYSRGASGYTF. CDR3 DNA: TGTGCCAGCAGTTACTCCCGGGGGGCGAGCGGCTACACCTTC.

The rearrangement joins TRBV5-1 to TRBJ2-7; D gene ambiguous. Trimming took 0 bases from V and 5 from J, leaving 3 bases between them. This CDR3 spans 11 amino acids. Germline V lookup: CDR1 SGHRS, CDR2 YFSETQ. CDR3 coding DNA: TGCGCCAGCAGCTTGGCCGACGAGCAGTACTTC. The encoded protein is CASSLADEQYF.

The CDR3 sequence is CASSPQGLNYGYTF. Here the CDR3 DNA reads TGTGCCAGCTCACCACAGGGACTTAACTATGGCTACACCTTC. The chain combines TRBV18 with TRBJ1-2, with a tentative D call TRBD1 (5 bases). The V gene's germline CDR1 is KGHSH and CDR2 LQKENI. The CDR3 has 14 amino acids. The V end lost 1 base, the J end lost 1 base, and 7 bases lay between the germline ends. Full variable domain (rest looked up from reference TRBV18 and TRBJ1-2): NAGVMQNPRHLVRRRGQEARLRCSPMKGHSHVYWYRQLPEEGLKFMVYLQKENIIDESGMPKERFSAEFPKEGPSILRIQQVVRGDSAAYFCASSPQGLNYGYTFGSGTRLTVV.

This chain joins TRBV5-4 and TRBJ2-2; TRBD1 matches at 8 bases. The CDR3 contains 14 residues. Germline CDR1 SGHNT, CDR2 YYREEE (reference sequence). Losses at the gene ends were 2 bases for V and 7 bases for J; bases not matched to a gene: 4. The CDR3, as DNA: TGTGCCAGCAGCTTAGGACAGGGCCGCGGGGAGCTGTTTTTT. Its protein product is CASSLGQGRGELFF.

CDR3 nucleotides: TGTGCCAGCAGTTACTCGAAGAACAGGCTGAACACCGGGGAGCTGTTTTTT. The encoded protein is CASSYSKNRLNTGELFF. The chain recombines TRBV6-2 or TRBV6-3 with TRBJ2-2; D might be TRBD1 (5 bases). V gave up 0 bases and J gave up 1 base, with 12 bases separating them. Per germline, CDR1 MNHEY and CDR2 SVGEGT. This CDR3 has 17 amino acids.

This clone has a single count. The V and J genes are TRBV5-1 and TRBJ1-6; 9 bases align to TRBD1. The CDR3 has 15 amino acids. CDR1 SGHRS and CDR2 YFSETQ come from the germline V gene. The V segment lost 4 bases and the J segment 5 bases; nucleotides outside the gene matches: 4. This CDR3 reads CASSRGQGDNSPLHF. The CDR3, as DNA: TGCGCCAGCAGCAGGGGACAGGGCGATAATTCACCCCTCCACTTT.

The chain links TRBV2 to TRBJ2-5; TRBD1 matches at 9 bases. This CDR3 is 14 amino acids long. V was pared by 4 bases and J by 3 bases, with 3 bases of the junction left unmatched. Germline V gene sequence: CDR1 SNHLY, CDR2 FYNNEI. CDR3 DNA: TGTGCCAGCAGTGGGAGGACAGGGGAAGAGACCCAGTACTTC. Its translation: CASSGRTGEETQYF.